The entry below describes one TCR beta chain. This sample stems from a study of blood T cells in healthy people across ages. A sample-barcoded 5' primer and a J-beta primer mix were used in a second PCR of roughly 7 to 11 cycles. Each CDR3 protein gets one entry after TCRdb re-called the 5' RACE reads with MiXCR. The table lists 1.5 million to 2 million distinct CDR3 sequences, 30% to 40% of them singletons. Trimming left V 6 bases short and J 6 bases short, with 14 bases between. The CDR3 has 13 amino acids. Germline loops: CDR1 MDHEN, CDR2 SYDVKM. The specimen was blood. The rearrangement uses TRBV28 and TRBJ1-2, with D possibly being TRBD1 (5 bases). This receptor was obtained from a woman in her twenties or thirties in good health. CDR3 DNA: TGTGCCAGCAGGCGGGACTACCGAAATGGCTACACCTTC. Its translation is CASRRDYRNGYTF.